Presented here are 22 T cell receptor beta chains from one specimen sequenced in a study of type 1 and type 2 diabetes patients. The PCR template was genomic DNA. Amplification of the beta chain CDR3 used 30 forward and 13 reverse multiplex primers. TCRdb used MiXCR to reprocess the multiplex PCR reads, holding one entry per CDR3 protein. The sample records under 300,000 distinct CDR3 sequences, around 47% being singletons. Material: peripheral blood mononuclear cells (PBMCs). The receptors shown here come from a man aged 18 to 29 with type 2 diabetes.

V usage is TRBV28 and J usage is TRBJ1-5; D is unclear. Deletions cut 6 bases from V and 0 bases from J, with 12 bases between. The CDR3 is 15 residues long. CDR1 and CDR2 (germline): MDHEN, SYDVKM. CDR3 sequence reads: CASRPWRVSNQPQHF. CDR3 nucleotide sequence: TGTGCCAGCAGACCCTGGAGGGTTAGCAATCAGCCCCAGCATTTT.

This chain uses TRBV7-2 with TRBJ2-7; D assignment may be TRBD1 or TRBD2 (5 bases each). The CDR3 consists of 13 residues. Looked up from germline, CDR1 is SGHTA and CDR2 is FQGNSA. The V gene lost 1 base and the J gene lost 6 bases, with 10 bases spanning the gap. CDR3 nucleotides: TGTGCCAGCAGCTTAGACGGGGCCTCCGAGCAGTACTTC. This sequence encodes CASSLDGASEQYF. Combining the CDR3 with reference TRBV7-2 and TRBJ2-7 gives the whole variable domain GAGVSQSPSNKVTEKGKDVELRCDPISGHTALYWYRQSLGQGLEFLIYFQGNSAPDKSGLPSDRFSAERTGGSVSTLTIQRTQQEDSAVYLCASSLDGASEQYFGPGTRLTVT.

This clonotype has a handful of counts. The CDR3 DNA sequence: TGTGCCAGCAGTCCGCCGTTTTCCTACGAGCAGTACTTC. Amino acid sequence: CASSPPFSYEQYF. The chain uses TRBV6-5 and TRBJ2-7; D uncertain. CDR1 is MNHEY, CDR2 SVGAGI, per germline. V lost 5 bases, J lost 1 base, and 9 bases lay in between. The CDR3 extends over 13 amino acids.

The chain couples TRBV19 to TRBJ2-1; 10 nucleotides line up with TRBD2. Germline CDR1 LNHDA, CDR2 SQIVND (reference sequence). The CDR3 has 18 amino acids. Losses at the gene ends were 4 bases for V and 5 bases for J; bases not matched to a gene: 14. CDR3 amino acids: CASSTSGSLFGTNNEQFF. CDR3 nucleotides: TGTGCCAGTAGTACTAGCGGGAGTCTTTTCGGTACGAACAATGAGCAGTTCTTC.

The V gene is TRBV6-5, the J gene TRBJ1-4; D unclear. The CDR3 loop spans 15 amino acids. Germline CDR1 is MNHEY and CDR2 is SVGAGI. The V end was cut by 5 bases, the J end by 8 bases, with 18 bases between. CDR3 sequence reads: CASSLRTKKTEKLFF. The CDR3 DNA sequence: TGTGCCAGCAGTCTCCGGACGAAAAAGACGGAAAAACTGTTTTTT.

In regard to this clonotype: Germline is not matched at one junction end, which may reflect a read error. The CDR3 region has the DNA TGTGCCATCAGTAAGGCCCCGGCAGCCACGGCCTACGAGCAGTACTTC. It is translated as CAISKAPAATAYEQYF. The V gene is TRBV27, the J gene TRBJ2-7; the D is unclear. Germline-derived CDR1 and CDR2 are MNHEY and SMNVEV (reference sequence). The CDR3 has 16 amino acids.

The sample holds one count of this clonotype. The chain employs TRBV25-1 and TRBJ1-5; the D gene is possibly TRBD1 (5 bases). Germline CDR1 is MGHDK and CDR2 is SYGVNS. The CDR3 totals 14 residues. The V end lost 6 bases, the J end lost 2 bases, and 11 bases lay between the germline ends. CDR3 sequence reads: CASSLVQGNQPQHF. CDR3 DNA sequence: TGTGCCAGCAGCTTGGTACAGGGCAATCAGCCCCAGCATTTT.

The table lists this clonotype with a few counts. V gene TRBV12-3 or TRBV12-4 combines with J gene TRBJ2-7; D may be TRBD2 (6 bases). The CDR3 consists of 14 residues. V was cut by 6 bases and J by 4 bases, with 16 bases left in between. CDR3: CASSKGLANYEQYF. CDR3 coding DNA: TGTGCCAGCAGCAAGGGGCTAGCGAATTACGAGCAGTACTTC.

This rearrangement joins TRBV10-3 to TRBJ1-6; D is undetermined. The germline V and J ends were trimmed by 3 bases and 0 bases, with 9 bases remaining between them. Germline V gene sequence: CDR1 ENHRY, CDR2 SYGVKD. This CDR3 spans 16 amino acids. In DNA, the CDR3 is TGTGCCATCAGTGAATCGAAAGGCTCCTATAATTCACCCCTCCACTTT. Protein: CAISESKGSYNSPLHF.

With respect to this clonotype: One end of the junction is discordant with germline, which a read error may explain. This chain uses TRBV20-1 with TRBJ2-3, with 10 bases identical to TRBD2. Germline loops: CDR1 DFQATT, CDR2 SNEGSKA (reference sequence). The CDR3 loop spans 15 amino acids. The CDR3 DNA follows: TGCAGTGCAAGAGGACTAGCGGAGAGCACAGATACGCAGTATTTT. As protein: CSARGLAESTDTQYF.

The V call is TRBV2, the J call TRBJ1-1, with D maybe TRBD1 (6 bases). Germline V lookup: CDR1 SNHLY, CDR2 FYNNEI. Trimming cost V 6 bases and J 1 base, with 18 bases left between them. The CDR3 is 16 amino acids. The DNA of the CDR3 is TGTGCCAGCAGAGTCAGGGGAGGGTATGGGAACACTGAAGCTTTCTTT. This encodes CASRVRGGYGNTEAFF.

With regard to this clonotype: Mismatch with germline at one junction end may stem from a read error. The rearrangement links TRBV7-7 to TRBJ2-2; D might be TRBD1 (6 bases). The germline V gene encodes CDR1 SSHAT and CDR2 FNYEAQ (reference sequence). This CDR3 contains 16 residues. The CDR3 sequence is CASSLGGRGNTGELFF. CDR3 in DNA: TGTGCTAGCAGCTTAGGTGGCAGGGGGAACACCGGGGAGCTGTTTTTT.

This clonotype was seen only a few times. This sequence joins TRBV28 and TRBJ2-5, with 9 bases matching TRBD2. The CDR3 loop spans 16 amino acids. The V and J ends lost 3 bases and 7 bases, in that order; junction bases with no gene match: 12. Germline values: CDR1 MDHEN, CDR2 SYDVKM. The DNA of the CDR3 is TGTGCCAGCAGTTTGGGCGGGAGGGCCGTAGGGGGGACCCAGTACTTC. Protein product: CASSLGGRAVGGTQYF.

The gene calls are TRBV5-1 and TRBJ1-1; D is unclear. The CDR3 consists of 12 residues. The V gene's germline CDR1 is SGHRS and CDR2 YFSETQ. V lost 5 bases and J 1 base, leaving 6 bases between the germline ends. CDR3 DNA: TGCGCCAGCAGAAATCCGAACACTGAAGCTTTCTTT. It encodes CASRNPNTEAFF.

As to this clonotype: Relative to the germline gene, one junction end is altered; a read error may explain this. The J gene is TRBJ2-5, the V gene TRBV10-2, with 11 bases identical to TRBD2. The CDR3 loop spans 15 amino acids. Germline V gene sequence: CDR1 WSHSY, CDR2 SAAADI. CDR3 coding DNA: TGCGCCAGCAGTAGGACTAGCGGGCTTGCAGAGGCCCAGTACTTC. Translated: CASSRTSGLAEAQYF.

The V gene is TRBV6-4, the J gene TRBJ1-1, with D possibly being TRBD1 (6 bases). The germline gives CDR1 MRHNA, CDR2 SNTAGT. CDR3 length: 14 amino acids. With 2 bases removed from V and 3 bases from J, the gap between germline ends came to 10 bases. The CDR3 loop is CASSDRGYDTEAFF. The CDR3 DNA is TGTGCCAGCAGTGACAGGGGGTATGACACTGAAGCTTTCTTT.

In this sample, this clonotype turned up a few times. The chain has TRBV10-1 and TRBJ2-2, with D unclear. The CDR3 is made up of 13 amino acids. Trimming pared 7 bases from V and 1 base from J, leaving 7 bases between. Germline V gene lookup returns CDR1 WNHNN and CDR2 SYGVQD (reference sequence). The CDR3 spells CASTTGNTGELFF. Written as DNA, the CDR3 is TGCGCCAGCACCACTGGGAACACCGGGGAGCTGTTTTTT.

The rearrangement joins TRBV20-1 to TRBJ1-4; D gene uncertain. Germline V gene data show CDR1 as DFQATT and CDR2 as SNEGSKA (reference sequence). The CDR3 is 14 amino acids. Trimming stripped 0 bases from V and 6 bases from J, with 11 bases between. For the CDR3, the DNA is TGCAGTGCTAGAGATACGGACGGGGATGAAAAACTGTTTTTT. This gives the protein CSARDTDGDEKLFF.

This chain links TRBV12-3 or TRBV12-4 with TRBJ2-3; possibly TRBD2 for D (6 bases). Trimming pared 10 bases from V and 0 bases from J, leaving 17 bases between. The CDR3 is 15 amino acids. DNA for the CDR3: TGTGCCACTCACGGGCGGGGATCTAGCACAGATACGCAGTATTTT. It codes for CATHGRGSSTDTQYF.

About this clonotype itself: At one end, the junction sequence differs from germline, possibly due to a read error. The chain is built from TRBV20-1 and TRBJ1-4; 7 bases align to TRBD1. The CDR3 has 18 amino acids. Germline CDR1 is DFQATT and CDR2 is SNEGSKA (reference sequence). The CDR3 sequence: CSARDPRGIPAQNERLFF. DNA for the CDR3: TGCAGTGCTAGAGATCCCAGGGGGATTCCAGCCCAAAATGAAAGACTGTTTTTT.

This rearrangement joins TRBV10-3 to TRBJ1-4; D unclear. This CDR3 is 13 amino acids long. V was clipped by 10 bases and J by 8 bases, with 17 bases between them. Germline CDR1 and CDR2: ENHRY and SYGVKD. CDR3 nucleotides: TGTGCCACCCAAGGCGAGGTGGGAGAAAAACTGTTTTTT. Residues: CATQGEVGEKLFF.

The rearrangement joins TRBV20-1 to TRBJ2-6; D might be TRBD2 (5 bases). The tail of the sequence fits TRBJ2-7 better, so the J call may be wrong. The CDR3 has 15 amino acids. Germline CDR1 and CDR2: DFQATT and SNEGSKA (reference sequence). The CDR3 protein is CSARDSGPEGYEQYF. The CDR3 DNA is TGCAGTGCTAGAGATTCTGGACCCGAGGGCTACGAGCAGTACTTC.